The clone carrying this T cell receptor beta chain was detected ten times or more. Its antigen is not known. Construction of the TCR beta libraries employed iRepertoire HTBI primers in conjunction with Arm-PCR of CDR3 regions. In the source study's methods: Samples jointly harbored fewer than 70 TRBV and 14 to 15 TRBJ segments. TCRdb ran MiXCR on the multiplex PCR reads and lists one entry per CDR3 protein. TCRdb's processing, not the authors' own work, is the source of the V and J calls. The table shows some 490,000 distinct CDR3 sequences, with more than 10% occurring only once. As for time point: newly diagnosed GD, antithyroid drugs for less than 3 months. Extracted RNA from PBMCs served as the source of the TCR library. An endocrinology department in Xi'an, China, supplied the patients. V dropped 10 bases and J dropped 0 bases, with 12 bases sitting between them. The CDR3 is 13 amino acids. This entry is derived from a study of regulatory T cells in long-lasting Graves disease.

Findings of the study overall: Preferential use of TRBV28, TRBJ1-2 and TRBJ2-5 was seen in persistent disease. Patients with persistent Graves' had lower TCR diversity than newly diagnosed patients.

This same sample was also taken into another study, of T cells in Graves' hyperthyroidism and ophthalmopathy.

The specimen was peripheral blood mononuclear cells (PBMCs), collected at new diagnosis, from a patient treated with antithyroid drugs. This TCR derives from a woman aged 25 to 39 with Graves disease. The V and J genes are TRBV12-3 or TRBV12-4 and TRBJ1-1, with D hard to call. CDR3: CATAESLNTEAFF. CDR3 in DNA: TGTGCCACCGCGGAGAGTCTGAACACTGAAGCTTTCTTT.